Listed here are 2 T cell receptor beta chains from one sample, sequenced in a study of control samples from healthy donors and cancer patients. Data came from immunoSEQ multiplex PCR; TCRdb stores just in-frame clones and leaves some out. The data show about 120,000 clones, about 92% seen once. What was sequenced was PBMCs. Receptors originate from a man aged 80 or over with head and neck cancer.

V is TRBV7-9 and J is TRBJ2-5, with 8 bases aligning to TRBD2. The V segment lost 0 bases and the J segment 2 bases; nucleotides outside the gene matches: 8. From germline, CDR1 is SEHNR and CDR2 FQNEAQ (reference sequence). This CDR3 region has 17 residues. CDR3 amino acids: CASSLARSSGLQETQYF. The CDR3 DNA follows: TGTGCCAGCAGCTTAGCGAGGTCTAGCGGGTTACAAGAGACCCAGTACTTC. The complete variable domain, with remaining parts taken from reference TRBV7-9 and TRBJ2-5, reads DTGVSQNPRHKITKRGQNVTFRCDPISEHNRLYWYRQTLGQGPEFLTYFQNEAQLEKSRLLSDRFSAERPKGSFSTLEIQRTEQGDSAMYLCASSLARSSGLQETQYFGPGTRLLVL.

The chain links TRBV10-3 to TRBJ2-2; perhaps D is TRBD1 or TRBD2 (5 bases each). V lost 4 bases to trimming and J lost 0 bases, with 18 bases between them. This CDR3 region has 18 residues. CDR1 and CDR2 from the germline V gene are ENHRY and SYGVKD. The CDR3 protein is CAISGGSPGFPNTGELFF. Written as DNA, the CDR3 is TGTGCCATCAGTGGGGGGTCACCAGGGTTTCCGAACACCGGGGAGCTGTTTTTT.